This T cell receptor (beta chain) appears in the sequencing data of a study of T cells after yellow fever vaccination. V shed 3 bases and J shed 0 bases, with 14 bases lying between them. In germline, CDR1 is MNHNS, CDR2 SASEGT. The CDR3 extends over 16 amino acids. There are a few counts of this clonotype. The TCR cDNA carried a universal primer site and UMIs from 5'RACE template switching. TCRdb independently ran MiXCR on the 5' RACE reads; one entry per CDR3 protein. The data contain hundreds of thousands of distinct CDR3 sequences, 21% of them singletons. The sequences come from PBMCs, collected about 21 days after the first yellow fever vaccination. The TCR was taken from a man younger than 35 who received the YFV17D yellow fever vaccine. The chain combines TRBV6-1 with TRBJ2-5, with unresolved D. Here the CDR3 reads CASSDGPYRNQETQYF. The CDR3 nucleotides are TGTGCCAGCAGTGACGGCCCCTACCGGAACCAAGAGACCCAGTACTTC.